Each of the 6 T cell receptor beta chains below was sequenced from the same sample in a study of shared clonotypes between healthy human individuals. Profiling relied on immunoSEQ multiplex PCR, and the TCRdb table lists in-frame clones only, not all of them. The sample lists about 180,000 clones; roughly 93% were seen once. Sequenced sample: naive CD4+ T cells sorted from blood. Sample subset: CD45RA+ positively selected. Receptor source: a woman in her twenties or thirties in good health.

CDR3 bases: TGCGCCAGCAGCCCGGTAAATAGGACCTATGGCTACACCTTC. Its protein product is CASSPVNRTYGYTF. The chain couples TRBV5-1 to TRBJ1-2; D gene unclear. The CDR3 has 14 amino acids. Per germline, CDR1 SGHRS and CDR2 YFSETQ. The germline V and J ends were trimmed by 4 bases and 4 bases, with 14 bases remaining between them.

The chain uses TRBV6-5 and TRBJ2-7; 9 bases align to TRBD1. The CDR3 consists of 14 residues. The germline gives CDR1 MNHEY, CDR2 SVGAGI. J gave up 5 bases and V 5 bases, and 7 bases lay outside the gene matches. CDR3 sequence: CASSIRDRADEQYF. CDR3 sequence (DNA): TGTGCCAGCAGTATCCGGGACAGGGCCGACGAGCAGTACTTC.

In its sample, this clone was seen a few times. The chain uses TRBV30 and TRBJ1-2; possible D gene TRBD1, 6 bases. This CDR3 region has 17 residues. V was pared by 2 bases and J by 6 bases, with 25 bases between. Germline V CDR1 and CDR2: GTSNPN, SVGIG (reference sequence). CDR3 coding DNA: TGTGCCTGGAGTAACAGATTTGCAGGGGCCGGTGTTAATGGCTACACCTTC. Protein: CAWSNRFAGAGVNGYTF.

This chain connects TRBV28 to TRBJ2-5; tentative D call: TRBD1 (7 bases). TRBJ2-7 matches the DNA end more closely, so the J call is doubtful. CDR1 MDHEN and CDR2 SYDVKM come from the germline V gene. The CDR3 is 15 residues long. The CDR3 here is CASSGGGDPSYEQYF. CDR3 in DNA: TGTGCCAGCAGTGGAGGGGGCGACCCATCCTACGAGCAGTACTTC.

The CDR3 DNA follows: TGTGCCAGCAGCACCGGGACAGGGGCGGATACGCAGTATTTT. Protein: CASSTGTGADTQYF. V gene TRBV28 combines with J gene TRBJ2-3; 10 bases match TRBD1. This CDR3 is 14 amino acids long. Germline CDR1 and CDR2: MDHEN and SYDVKM. Losses at the gene ends were 6 bases for V and 6 bases for J; bases not matched to a gene: 6. The entire variable domain, with the rest obtained from reference TRBV28 and TRBJ2-3, is as follows: DVKVTQSSRYLVKRTGEKVFLECVQDMDHENMFWYRQDPGLGLRLIYFSYDVKMKEKGDIPEGYSVSREKKERFSLILESASTNQTSMYLCASSTGTGADTQYFGPGTRLTVL.

The chain joins TRBV4-1 to TRBJ1-5; D unclear. The germline V and J ends were trimmed by 3 bases and 4 bases, with 10 bases remaining between them. The germline V gene encodes CDR1 MGHRA and CDR2 YSYEKL. The CDR3 runs to 14 residues. CDR3 coding DNA: TGCGCCAGCAGCCATTTGGGTCCTAATCAGCCCCAGCATTTT. Protein: CASSHLGPNQPQHF.